A single TCR beta chain is shown here with its context. This receptor's antigen is unknown. No much larger clonotype is one base removed from it; base qualities were not supplied. The record originates from a study of CD4 T cell repertoires in COVID-19 (dated by TCRdb to the early 2020s). Regarding the research as a whole: For cross-reactivity analysis, CFSE-low cells were expanded with IL-2 for approximately 10 days, then relabeled and restimulated with spike proteins from other coronaviruses. Naturally processed CD4+ T cell responses to SARS-CoV-2 spike and nucleoprotein were characterized in COVID-19-recovered individuals, and clonal composition was assessed by TCR Vbeta sequencing. In three recovered individuals, the researchers analyzed the TCR Vbeta repertoire of SARS-CoV-2-reactive T cells at the subset level.

The germline ends are 21 bases apart after V is trimmed by 5 bases and J by 8 bases. CDR1 is given as SGHVS and CDR2 as FQNEAQ, both from the germline V gene. CDR3 length: 15 amino acids, cysteine to phenylalanine. Only CDR3 DNA remains: 45 bases, in frame from the first base. The library was produced with the immunoSEQ multiplex PCR assay. In the original analysis: To quantify how much the repertoires of different subsets overlapped, the Chao-Jaccard similarity index was used along with counts of shared clonotypes. What TCRdb holds here is the immuneACCESS table cut down to in-frame rearrangements. Part of the clones is not present; checked against another copy, under half of the missing clones reflect an unresolved V gene, and the others are unexplained. Clonal size and the V and J genes are those of that table, whereas D and trimming came from the DNA. Present in this sample are a few hundred clones, 24% of which were seen just once. The top ten clones comprise around three fifths of the sample.

What the time point label conveys for this sample: sample from a COVID-19-recovered individual after infection. The donors were patients who had recovered from mild-to-severe COVID-19. From peripheral blood mononuclear cells, the researchers isolated CD4+ total memory, central memory, effector memory and circulating T follicular helper cells. Overall study results and their limits: Between 7 and 25% of SARS-CoV-2 clonotypes were also detected in SARS-CoV and/or HKU1 spike-stimulated secondary cultures, consistent with cross-reactivity. Several of the most expanded SARS-CoV-2-reactive clonotypes were shared between two or all three memory subsets, suggesting intraclonal diversification.

This receptor was taken from a human donor who had COVID-19. The chain couples TRBV7-8 to TRBJ1-2; a weak D assignment points to TRBD1 (6 bases agree). The specimen was memory CD4+ T cells, cultured in vitro, collected after recovery from COVID-19. What the cell subset or site label conveys for this sample: total CD4+ memory T cells. The CDR3 here reads CASSHYLGGAVGYTF. The bases are TGTGCCAGCAGCCACTACCTAGGGGGGGCGGTGGGCTACACCTTC.